This TCR beta chain originates from a study of T cell responses to AZD1222 COVID-19 vaccine. Germline CDR1 reads KGHSH; CDR2 reads LQKENI. V was cut by 5 bases and J by 7 bases, with 14 bases left in between. CDR3 length equals 14 residues. Clones were read by immunoSEQ multiplex PCR, and TCRdb kept only the in-frame ones, dropping some. The repertoire holds around 50,000 clones, with about 81% as singletons. The TCR originated in an adult in good health. The chain uses TRBV18 and TRBJ1-4; tentatively, D is TRBD1 (5 bases). This specimen consisted of peripheral blood, obtained on day 0 of AZD1222 vaccination. Here the CDR3 reads CASSSQLGGEKLFF. In DNA form, the CDR3 reads TGTGCCAGCTCATCTCAACTGGGGGGTGAAAAACTGTTTTTT.